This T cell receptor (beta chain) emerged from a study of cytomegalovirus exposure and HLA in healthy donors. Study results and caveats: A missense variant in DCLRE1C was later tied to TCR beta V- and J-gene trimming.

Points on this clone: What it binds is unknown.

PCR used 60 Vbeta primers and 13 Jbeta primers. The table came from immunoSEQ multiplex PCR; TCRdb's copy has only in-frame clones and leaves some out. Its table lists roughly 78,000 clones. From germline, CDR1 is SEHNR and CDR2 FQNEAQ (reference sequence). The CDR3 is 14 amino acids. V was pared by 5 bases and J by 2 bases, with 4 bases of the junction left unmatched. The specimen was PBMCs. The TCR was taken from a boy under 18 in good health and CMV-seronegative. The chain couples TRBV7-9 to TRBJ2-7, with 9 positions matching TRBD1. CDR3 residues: CASSRGTGTYEQYF. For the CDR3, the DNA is TGTGCCAGCAGCCGCGGGACAGGGACCTACGAGCAGTACTTC. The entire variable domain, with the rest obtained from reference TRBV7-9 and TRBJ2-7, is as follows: DTGVSQNPRHKITKRGQNVTFRCDPISEHNRLYWYRQTLGQGPEFLTYFQNEAQLEKSRLLSDRFSAERPKGSFSTLEIQRTEQGDSAMYLCASSRGTGTYEQYFGPGTRLTVT.